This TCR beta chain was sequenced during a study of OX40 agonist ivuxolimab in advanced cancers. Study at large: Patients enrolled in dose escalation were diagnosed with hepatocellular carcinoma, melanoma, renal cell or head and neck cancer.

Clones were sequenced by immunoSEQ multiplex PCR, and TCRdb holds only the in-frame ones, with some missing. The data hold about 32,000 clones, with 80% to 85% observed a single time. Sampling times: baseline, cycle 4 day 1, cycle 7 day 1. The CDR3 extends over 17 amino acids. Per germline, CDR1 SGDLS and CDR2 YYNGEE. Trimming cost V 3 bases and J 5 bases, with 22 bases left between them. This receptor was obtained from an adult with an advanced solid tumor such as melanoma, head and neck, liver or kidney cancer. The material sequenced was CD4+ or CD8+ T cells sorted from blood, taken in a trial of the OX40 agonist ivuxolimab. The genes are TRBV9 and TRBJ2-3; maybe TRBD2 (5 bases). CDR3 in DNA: TGTGCCAGCAGCGCCTCAGGCGGAGCGGCTGGAGTAGATACGCAGTATTTT. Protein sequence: CASSASGGAAGVDTQYF.